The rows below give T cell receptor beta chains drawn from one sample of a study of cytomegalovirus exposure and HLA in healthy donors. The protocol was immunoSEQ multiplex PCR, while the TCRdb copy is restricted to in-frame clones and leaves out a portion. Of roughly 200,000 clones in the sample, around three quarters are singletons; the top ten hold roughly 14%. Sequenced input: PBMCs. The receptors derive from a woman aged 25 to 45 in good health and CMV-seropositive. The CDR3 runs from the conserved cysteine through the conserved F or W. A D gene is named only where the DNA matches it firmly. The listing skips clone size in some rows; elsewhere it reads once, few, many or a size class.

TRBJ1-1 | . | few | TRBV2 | CASSDEAGAFTEAFF | TGTGCCAGCAGTGATGAGGCAGGGGCTTTCACTGAAGCTTTCTTT
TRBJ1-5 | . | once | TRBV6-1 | CASSEAQSLRVYSNQPQHF | TGTGCCAGCAGTGAAGCGCAGAGCCTGAGGGTTTATAGCAATCAGCCCCAGCATTTT
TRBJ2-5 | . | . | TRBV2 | CASSRGGGREETQYF | TGTGCCAGCAGTCGAGGTGGGGGCAGGGAGGAGACCCAGTACTTC
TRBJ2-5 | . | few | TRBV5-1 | CASRPQVGPETNAKTQYF | TGCGCCAGCAGGCCCCAGGTCGGTCCCGAGACTAACGCAAAGACCCAGTACTTC
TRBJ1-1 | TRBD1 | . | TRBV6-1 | CASSGGQVWGEAFF | TGTGCCAGCAGTGGGGGACAGGTATGGGGTGAAGCTTTCTTT
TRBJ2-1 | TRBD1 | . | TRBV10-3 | CAISVPGGDEQFF | TGTGCCATCAGTGTGCCAGGGGGCGATGAGCAGTTCTTC
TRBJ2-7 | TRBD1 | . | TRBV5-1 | CASSWAGTGVYEQYF | TGCGCCAGCAGCTGGGCCGGGACAGGGGTTTACGAGCAGTACTTC
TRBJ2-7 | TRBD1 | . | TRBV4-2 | CASSQEGGKISGEQYF | TGTGCCAGCAGCCAAGAAGGGGGCAAAATCTCGGGCGAGCAGTACTTC
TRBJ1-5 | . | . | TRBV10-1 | CASSESSQAIYSNQPQHF | TGCGCCAGCAGTGAGTCTTCACAGGCCATTTATAGCAATCAGCCCCAGCATTTT
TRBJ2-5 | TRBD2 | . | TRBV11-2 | CASSHPWGGEETQYF | TGTGCCAGCAGCCATCCCTGGGGGGGGGAAGAGACCCAGTACTTC
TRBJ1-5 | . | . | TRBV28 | CASSLSGQVEPQHF | TGTGCCAGCAGTTTATCAGGGCAGGTTGAGCCCCAGCATTTT
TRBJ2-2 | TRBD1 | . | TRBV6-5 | CASRPGQGQHRGAVF | TGTGCCAGCAGGCCGGGACAGGGCCAACACCGGGGAGCTGTTTTT
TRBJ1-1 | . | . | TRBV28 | CASSLRREEAFF | TGTGCCAGCAGTTTAAGGAGGGAGGAAGCTTTCTTT
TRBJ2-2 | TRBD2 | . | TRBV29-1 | CSARAGEGPGELFF | TGCAGCGCAAGAGCGGGAGAAGGGCCCGGGGAGCTGTTTTTT
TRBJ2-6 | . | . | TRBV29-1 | CSGLYRVPGANVLTF | TGCAGCGGCCTGTACAGGGTGCCCGGGGCCAACGTCCTGACTTTC
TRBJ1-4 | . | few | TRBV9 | CASSVDVGVGEKLFF | TGTGCCAGCAGCGTAGATGTCGGGGTTGGTGAAAAACTGTTTTTT
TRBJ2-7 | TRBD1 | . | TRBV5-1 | CASSLDGQGAGEQYF | TGCGCCAGCAGCTTGGATGGACAGGGGGCAGGGGAGCAGTACTTC